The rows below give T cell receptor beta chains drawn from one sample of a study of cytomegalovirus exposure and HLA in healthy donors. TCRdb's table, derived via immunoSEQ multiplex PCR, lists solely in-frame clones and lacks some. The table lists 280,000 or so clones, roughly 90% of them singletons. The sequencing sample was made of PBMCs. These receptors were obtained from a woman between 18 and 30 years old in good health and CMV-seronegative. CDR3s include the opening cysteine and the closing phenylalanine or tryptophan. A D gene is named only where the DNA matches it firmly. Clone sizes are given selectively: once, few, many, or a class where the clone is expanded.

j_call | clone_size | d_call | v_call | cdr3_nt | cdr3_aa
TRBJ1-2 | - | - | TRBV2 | TGTGCCAGCAGCCTGCGAACACCTCGTGGACAGATCAACTATGGCTACACCTTC | CASSLRTPRGQINYGYTF
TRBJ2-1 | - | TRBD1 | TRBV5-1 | TGCGCCAGCAGCCAGAACAGGGGGCGCGATGAGCAGTTCTTC | CASSQNRGRDEQFF
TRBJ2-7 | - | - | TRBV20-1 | TGCAGTGCTAGTCAGGGGTACGAGCAGTACTTC | CSASQGYEQYF
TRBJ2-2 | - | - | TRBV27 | TGTGCCAGCAGGGACAACCTGGTCGGGGAGCTGTTTTTT | CASRDNLVGELFF
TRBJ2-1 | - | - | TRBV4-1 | TGCGCCAGCAGCCAAGGTGGGACACGGCGGGAGATTGACAATGAGCAGTTCTTC | CASSQGGTRREIDNEQFF
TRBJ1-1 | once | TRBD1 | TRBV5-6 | TGTGCCAGCAGCTTAGGGGACAGATCGTTGAACACTGAAGCTTTCTTT | CASSLGDRSLNTEAFF
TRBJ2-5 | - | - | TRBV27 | TGTGCCAGCGGGCGAGAGGGGGACCAGTACTTC | CASGREGDQYF
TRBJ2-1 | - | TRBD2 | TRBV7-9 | TGTGCCAGCAGCTCAGATCGGACTAGCGAACAGTACAATGAGCAGTTCTTC | CASSSDRTSEQYNEQFF
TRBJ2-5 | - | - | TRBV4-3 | TGCGCCAGCAGCCAAGATAGGGCCGAGGGAGGGGGGCAAGAGACCCAGTACTTC | CASSQDRAEGGGQETQYF
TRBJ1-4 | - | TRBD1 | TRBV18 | TGTGCCAGCTCAGACGGGACAGGGGGTTTGGAAAAACTGTTTTTT | CASSDGTGGLEKLFF
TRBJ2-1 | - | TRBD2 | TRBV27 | TGTGCCAGCAAGGGACTAGCCTTAAATGAGCAGTTCTTC | CASKGLALNEQFF
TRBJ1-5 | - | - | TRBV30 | TGTGCCTGGAACCGGGACACCCTGGGGCAGCCCCAGCATTTT | CAWNRDTLGQPQHF
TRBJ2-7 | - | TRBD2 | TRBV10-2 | TGCGCCAGCAGTGAGGCTCTAGCGGGAAACTACGAGCAGTACTTC | CASSEALAGNYEQYF
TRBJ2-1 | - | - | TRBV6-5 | TGTGCCAGCAGATACCGGGGATACAATGAGCAGTTCTTC | CASRYRGYNEQFF
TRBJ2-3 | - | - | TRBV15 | TGTGCCACCACAGAGCGGAACACAGATACGCAGTATTTT | CATTERNTDTQYF
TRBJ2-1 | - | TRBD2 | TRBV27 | TGTGCCAGCAGTTTACAAATTGGGACTAGTTCAATCGGAAACAATGAGCAGTTCTTC | CASSLQIGTSSIGNNEQFF
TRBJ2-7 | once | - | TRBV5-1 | TGCGCCAGCAGCGTGGGACAATCCTACGAGCAGTACTTC | CASSVGQSYEQYF
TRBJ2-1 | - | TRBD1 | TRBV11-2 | TGTGCCAGCAGCCATTACCGGGGACAGGGGAGCGATGAGCAGTTCTTC | CASSHYRGQGSDEQFF
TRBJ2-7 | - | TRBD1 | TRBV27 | TGTGCCAGCAAGGGACAGACCTACGAGCAGTACTTC | CASKGQTYEQYF
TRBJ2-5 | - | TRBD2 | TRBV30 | TGTGCCTGGAAGCGCGGGAGACTTGAGACCCAGTACTTC | CAWKRGRLETQYF
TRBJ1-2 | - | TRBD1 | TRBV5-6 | TGTGCCAGCAGCTTGTACGGCTTCAGGGGGCGCGACTATGGCTACACCTTC | CASSLYGFRGRDYGYTF
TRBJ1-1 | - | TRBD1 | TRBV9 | TGTGCCAGCAGCAAAATGGACAGGGGCATGAACACTGAAGCTTTCTTT | CASSKMDRGMNTEAFF
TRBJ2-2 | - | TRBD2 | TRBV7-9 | TGTGCCAGCAGTTTCGCTAGCGGATACACCGGGGAGCTGTTTTTT | CASSFASGYTGELFF
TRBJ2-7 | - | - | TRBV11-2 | TGTGCCAGCAGCTTAGATCTGAGACAGATATCCCCGTACGAGCAGTACTTC | CASSLDLRQISPYEQYF
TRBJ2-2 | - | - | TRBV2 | TGTGCCAGCAGTCGAGGACGGGAGACGGGGGAGCTGTTTTTT | CASSRGRETGELFF
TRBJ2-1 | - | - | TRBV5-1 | TGCGCCAGCAGCTTGGACAGGGTCGGAAATGAGCAGTTCTTC | CASSLDRVGNEQFF
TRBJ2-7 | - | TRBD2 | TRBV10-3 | TGTGCCATCAGTGTTGATAGCGGGAGGACAACCTACGAGCAGTACTTC | CAISVDSGRTTYEQYF
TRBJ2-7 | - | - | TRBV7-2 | TGTGCCAGCAGCCAGATAGCGGCCCATTCCTACGAGCAGTACTTC | CASSQIAAHSYEQYF
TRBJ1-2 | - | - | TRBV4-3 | TGCGCCAGCAGCCAGGACAGTCCATCCTATGGCTACACCTTC | CASSQDSPSYGYTF
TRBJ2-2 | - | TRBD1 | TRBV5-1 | TGCGCCAGCAGCTCCGGGACAGCGAACACCGGGGAGCTGTTTTTT | CASSSGTANTGELFF
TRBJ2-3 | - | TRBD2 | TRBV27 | TGTGCCAGCAGTCTCGGGACTAGCGGGACGCATACGCAGTATTTT | CASSLGTSGTHTQYF
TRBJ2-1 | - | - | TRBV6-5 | TGTGCCAGCAACACAGATAATGAGCAGTTCTTC | CASNTDNEQFF
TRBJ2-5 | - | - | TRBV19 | TGTGCCAGTAGAGTGACCGGAGCCGAGACCCAGTACTTC | CASRVTGAETQYF
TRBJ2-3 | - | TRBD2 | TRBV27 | TGTGCCAGCAGTACCCTAGCGGACTACACAGATACGCAGTATTTT | CASSTLADYTDTQYF
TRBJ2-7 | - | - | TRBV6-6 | TGTGCCAGCAGTTACTCGAGGGGGGGAGGTTTCTTC | CASSYSRGGGFF
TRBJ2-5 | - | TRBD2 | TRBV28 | TGTGCCAGCAGTTTGTGGACTAGCGGCCAAGAGACCCAGTACTTC | CASSLWTSGQETQYF
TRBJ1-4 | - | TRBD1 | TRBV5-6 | TGTGCCAGGGACGGGACAGGTAATGAAAAACTGTTTTTT | CARDGTGNEKLFF
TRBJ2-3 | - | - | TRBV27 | TGTGCCAGCAGGACTGGCACAGATACGCAGTATTTT | CASRTGTDTQYF
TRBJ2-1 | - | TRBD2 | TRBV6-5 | TGTGCCAGCAGTTACCTTAAACCGGGGGGGAATGAGCAGTTCTTC | CASSYLKPGGNEQFF
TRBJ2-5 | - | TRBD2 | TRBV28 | TGTGCCAGCAGCAGGAGCGGGAGGGGAGAGACCCAGTACTTC | CASSRSGRGETQYF
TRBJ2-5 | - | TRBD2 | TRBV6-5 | TGTGCCAGCATCGGACTAGCGGGAGGAACAGAGACCCAGTACTTC | CASIGLAGGTETQYF
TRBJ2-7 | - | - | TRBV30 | TGTGCCTGGAGTGGTGGCGGCCCTGCCTACGAGCAGTACTTC | CAWSGGGPAYEQYF
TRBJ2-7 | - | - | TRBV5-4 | TGTGCCAGCAGCCAAAAGGGGCGGGGCCCTACCTACGAGCAGTACTTC | CASSQKGRGPTYEQYF
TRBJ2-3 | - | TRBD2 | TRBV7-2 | TGTGCCAGCAGCCCCTACCTAGCGGGAAGCACAGATACGCAGTATTTT | CASSPYLAGSTDTQYF
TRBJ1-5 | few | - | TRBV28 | TGTGCCAGCAGTCTAGGGGCGGTTGGCAATCAGCCCCAGCATTTT | CASSLGAVGNQPQHF
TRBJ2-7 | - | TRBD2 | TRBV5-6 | TGTGCCAGCAGCTCTATCACGTCTAGCGGGAAATACGAGCAGTACTTC | CASSSITSSGKYEQYF
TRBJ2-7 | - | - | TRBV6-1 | TGTGCCAGCGAAATCCCGAGCTCCTACGAGCAGTACTTC | CASEIPSSYEQYF
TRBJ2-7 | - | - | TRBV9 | TGTGCCAGCAGCGCCGGGGGACAGAACTACGAGCAGTACTTC | CASSAGGQNYEQYF
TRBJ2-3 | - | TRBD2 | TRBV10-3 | TGTGCCATCAGTGGCCGTAGCGGGAGTTTCACAGATACGCAGTATTTT | CAISGRSGSFTDTQYF
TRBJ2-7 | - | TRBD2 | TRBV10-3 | TGTGCCATCACCGCAGGACTAGCGGGAGGGGACTACGAGCAGTACTTC | CAITAGLAGGDYEQYF
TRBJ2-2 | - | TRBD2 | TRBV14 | TGTGCCAGCAGCCAAGACGCGATCCGGGCGGGAGCTGACACCGGGGAGCTGTTTTTT | CASSQDAIRAGADTGELFF
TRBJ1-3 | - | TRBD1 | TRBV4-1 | TGCGCCAGCAGCCTACCCGGGACAGGAGCCTCTGGAAACACCATATATTTT | CASSLPGTGASGNTIYF
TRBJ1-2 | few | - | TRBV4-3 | TGCGCCAGCAGCCAAGATGAACAGGTATTCAATGGCTACACCTTC | CASSQDEQVFNGYTF
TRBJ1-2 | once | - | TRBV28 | TGTGCCAGCAGTTTATCGGGCAGGGGAGGGTATGGCTACACCTTC | CASSLSGRGGYGYTF